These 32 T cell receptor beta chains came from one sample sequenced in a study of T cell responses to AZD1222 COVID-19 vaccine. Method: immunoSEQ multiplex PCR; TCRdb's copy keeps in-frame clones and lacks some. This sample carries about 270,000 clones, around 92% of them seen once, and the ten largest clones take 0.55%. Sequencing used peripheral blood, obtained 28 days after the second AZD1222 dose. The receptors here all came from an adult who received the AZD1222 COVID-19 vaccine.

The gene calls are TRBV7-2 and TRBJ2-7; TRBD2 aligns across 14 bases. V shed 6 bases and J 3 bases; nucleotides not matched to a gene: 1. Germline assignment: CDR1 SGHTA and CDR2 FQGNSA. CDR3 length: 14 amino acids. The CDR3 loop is CASRGTSGSYEQYF. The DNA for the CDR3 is TGTGCCAGCAGGGGGACTAGCGGGAGCTACGAGCAGTACTTC.

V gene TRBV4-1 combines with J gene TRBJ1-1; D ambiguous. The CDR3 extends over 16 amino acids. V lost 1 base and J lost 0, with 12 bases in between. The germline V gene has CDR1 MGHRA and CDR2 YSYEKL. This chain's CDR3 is CASSQAAGQLNTEAFF. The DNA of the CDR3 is TGCGCCAGCAGCCAAGCCGCGGGCCAGCTGAACACTGAAGCTTTCTTT.

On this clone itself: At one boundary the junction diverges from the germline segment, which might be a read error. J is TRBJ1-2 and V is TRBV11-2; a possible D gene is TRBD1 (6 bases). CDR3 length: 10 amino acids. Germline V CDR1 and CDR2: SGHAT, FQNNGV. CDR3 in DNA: TGTGCCAGCAGCTTAGCGGACAGCGTCTTC. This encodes CASSLADSVF.

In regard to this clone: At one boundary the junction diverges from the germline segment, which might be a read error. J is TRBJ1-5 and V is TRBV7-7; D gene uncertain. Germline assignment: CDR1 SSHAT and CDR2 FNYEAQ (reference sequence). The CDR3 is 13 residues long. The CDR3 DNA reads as TGTGCTAGCAGCTCAAGGCCCAATCAGCCCCAGCATTTT. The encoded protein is CASSSRPNQPQHF. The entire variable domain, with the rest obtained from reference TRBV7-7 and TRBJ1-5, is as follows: GAGVSQSPRYKVTKRGQDVTLRCDPISSHATLYWYQQALGQGPEFLTYFNYEAQPDKSGLPSDRFSAERPEGSISTLTIQRTEQRDSAMYRCASSSRPNQPQHFGDGTRLSIL.

CDR3 residues: CASSLGHGYTF. CDR3 coding DNA: TGTGCCAGCAGTCTCGGTCATGGCTACACCTTC. The chain joins TRBV5-4 to TRBJ1-2; D is ambiguous. Germline-derived CDR1 and CDR2 are SGHNT and YYREEE (reference sequence). The CDR3 is made up of 11 amino acids. The V end was cut by 5 bases, the J end by 6 bases, with 8 bases between.

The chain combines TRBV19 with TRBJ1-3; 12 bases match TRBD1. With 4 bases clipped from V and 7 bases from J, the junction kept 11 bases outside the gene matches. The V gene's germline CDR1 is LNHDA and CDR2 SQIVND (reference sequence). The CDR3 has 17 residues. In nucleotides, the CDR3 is TGTGCCAGTAGTACCACCGGGACAGGGGGCTTTAGGAACACCATATATTTT. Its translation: CASSTTGTGGFRNTIYF.

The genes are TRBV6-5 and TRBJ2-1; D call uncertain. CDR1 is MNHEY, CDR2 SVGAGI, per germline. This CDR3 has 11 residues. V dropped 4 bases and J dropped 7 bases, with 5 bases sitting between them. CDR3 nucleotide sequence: TGTGCCAGCAGTTTGAGGAATGAGCAGTTCTTC. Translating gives CASSLRNEQFF.

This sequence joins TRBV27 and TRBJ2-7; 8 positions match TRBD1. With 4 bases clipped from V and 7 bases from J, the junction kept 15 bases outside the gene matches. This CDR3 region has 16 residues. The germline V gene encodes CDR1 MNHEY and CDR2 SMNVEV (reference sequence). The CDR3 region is CASSSLGRTGNWEQYF. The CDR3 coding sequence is TGTGCCAGCAGTTCCCTAGGGCGGACAGGGAACTGGGAGCAGTACTTC.

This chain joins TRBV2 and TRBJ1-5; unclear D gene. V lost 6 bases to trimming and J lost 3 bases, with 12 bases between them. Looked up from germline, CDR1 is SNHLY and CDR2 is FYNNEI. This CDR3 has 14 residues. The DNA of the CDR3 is TGTGCCAGCAGATATAGGACGGTCAATCAGCCCCAGCATTTT. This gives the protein CASRYRTVNQPQHF.

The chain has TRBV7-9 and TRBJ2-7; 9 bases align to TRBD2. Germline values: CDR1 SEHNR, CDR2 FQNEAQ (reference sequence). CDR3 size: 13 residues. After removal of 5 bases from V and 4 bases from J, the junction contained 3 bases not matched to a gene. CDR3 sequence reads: CASSDSGSYEQYF. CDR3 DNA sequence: TGTGCCAGCAGCGATAGCGGGAGTTACGAGCAGTACTTC.

The CDR3 region has the DNA TGTGCCACCAGCAGGGTGGGACAAGGGATCTCCTACGAGCAGTACTTC. This encodes CATSRVGQGISYEQYF. This chain uses TRBV15 with TRBJ2-7, with a possible D match to TRBD1 (6 bases). Trimming pared 3 bases from V and 0 bases from J, leaving 15 bases between. CDR1 is LNHNV and CDR2 is YYDKDF in the germline V gene (reference sequence). The CDR3 totals 16 residues.

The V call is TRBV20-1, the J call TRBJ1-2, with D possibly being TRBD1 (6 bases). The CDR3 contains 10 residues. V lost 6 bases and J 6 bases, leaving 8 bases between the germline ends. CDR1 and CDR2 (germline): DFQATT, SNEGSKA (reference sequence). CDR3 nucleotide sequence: TGCAGTGCAAGGGGGGATGGCTACACCTTC. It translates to CSARGDGYTF.

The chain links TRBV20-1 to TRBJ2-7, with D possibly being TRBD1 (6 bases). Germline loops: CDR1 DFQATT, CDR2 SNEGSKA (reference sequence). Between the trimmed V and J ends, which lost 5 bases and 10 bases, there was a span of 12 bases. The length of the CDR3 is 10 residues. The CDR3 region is CSAFTGTQYF. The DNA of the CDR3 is TGCAGTGCTTTCACCGGGACACAGTACTTC.

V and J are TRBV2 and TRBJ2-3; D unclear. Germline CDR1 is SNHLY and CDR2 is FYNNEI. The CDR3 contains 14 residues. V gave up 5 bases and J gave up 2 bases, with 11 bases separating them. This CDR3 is CASSLGWVTDTQYF. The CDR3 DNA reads TGTGCCAGCAGTCTAGGGTGGGTCACAGATACGCAGTATTTT.

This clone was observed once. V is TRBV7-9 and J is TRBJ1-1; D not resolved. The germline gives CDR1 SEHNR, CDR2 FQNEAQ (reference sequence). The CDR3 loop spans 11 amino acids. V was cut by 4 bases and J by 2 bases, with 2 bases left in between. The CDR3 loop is CASSSNTEAFF. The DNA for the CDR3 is TGTGCCAGCAGCTCAAACACTGAAGCTTTCTTT. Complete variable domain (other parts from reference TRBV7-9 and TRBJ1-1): DTGVSQNPRHKITKRGQNVTFRCDPISEHNRLYWYRQTLGQGPEFLTYFQNEAQLEKSRLLSDRFSAERPKGSFSTLEIQRTEQGDSAMYLCASSSNTEAFFGQGTRLTVV.

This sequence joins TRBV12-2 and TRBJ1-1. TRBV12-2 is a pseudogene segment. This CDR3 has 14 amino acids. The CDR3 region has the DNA TGTGCAAGTCGCTTTGCGGACCCGAACACTGAAGCTTTCTTT. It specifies CASRFADPNTEAFF.

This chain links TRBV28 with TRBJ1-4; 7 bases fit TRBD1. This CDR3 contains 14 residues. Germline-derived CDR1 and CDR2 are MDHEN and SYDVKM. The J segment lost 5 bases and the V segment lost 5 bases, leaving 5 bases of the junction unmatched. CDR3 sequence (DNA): TGTGCCAGCAGTCTACAGGGGCCAAATGAAAAACTGTTTTTT. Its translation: CASSLQGPNEKLFF.

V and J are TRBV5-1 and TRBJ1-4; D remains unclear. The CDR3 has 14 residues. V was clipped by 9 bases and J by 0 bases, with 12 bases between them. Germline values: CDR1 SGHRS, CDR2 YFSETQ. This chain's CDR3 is CATRPDPTNEKLFF. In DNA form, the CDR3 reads TGCGCCACCCGACCCGACCCAACTAATGAAAAACTGTTTTTT.

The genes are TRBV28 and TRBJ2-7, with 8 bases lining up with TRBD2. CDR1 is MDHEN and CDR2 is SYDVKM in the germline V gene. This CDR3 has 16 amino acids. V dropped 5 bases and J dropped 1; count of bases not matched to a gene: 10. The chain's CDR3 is CASSSGGGSASYEQYF. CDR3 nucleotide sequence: TGTGCCAGCAGTAGCGGGGGCGGGAGCGCTTCCTACGAGCAGTACTTC.

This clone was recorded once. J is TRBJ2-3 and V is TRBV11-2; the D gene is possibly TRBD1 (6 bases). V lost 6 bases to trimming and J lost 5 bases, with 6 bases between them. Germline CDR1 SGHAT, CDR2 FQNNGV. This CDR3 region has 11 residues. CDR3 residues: CASRQGDTQYF. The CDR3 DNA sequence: TGTGCCAGCAGACAGGGAGATACGCAGTATTTT.

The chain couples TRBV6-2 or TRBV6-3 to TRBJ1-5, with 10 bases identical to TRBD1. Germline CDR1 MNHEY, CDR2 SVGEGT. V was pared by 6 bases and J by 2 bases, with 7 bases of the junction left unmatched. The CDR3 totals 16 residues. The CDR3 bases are TGTGCCAGCAGCACCGGGGACAGGGGCCGCAATCAGCCCCAGCATTTT. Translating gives CASSTGDRGRNQPQHF.

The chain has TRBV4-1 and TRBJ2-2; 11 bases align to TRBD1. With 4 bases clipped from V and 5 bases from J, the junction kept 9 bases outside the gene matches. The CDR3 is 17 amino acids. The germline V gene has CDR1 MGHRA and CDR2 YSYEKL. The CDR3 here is CASSLHPGQGATGELFF. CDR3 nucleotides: TGCGCCAGCAGCCTCCACCCTGGACAGGGGGCGACCGGGGAGCTGTTTTTT.

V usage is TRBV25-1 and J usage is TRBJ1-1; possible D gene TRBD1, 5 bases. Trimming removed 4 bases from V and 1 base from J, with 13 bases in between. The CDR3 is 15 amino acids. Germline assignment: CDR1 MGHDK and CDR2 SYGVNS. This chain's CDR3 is CASSARQISNTEAFF. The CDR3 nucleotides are TGTGCCAGCAGTGCCAGACAGATATCGAACACTGAAGCTTTCTTT.

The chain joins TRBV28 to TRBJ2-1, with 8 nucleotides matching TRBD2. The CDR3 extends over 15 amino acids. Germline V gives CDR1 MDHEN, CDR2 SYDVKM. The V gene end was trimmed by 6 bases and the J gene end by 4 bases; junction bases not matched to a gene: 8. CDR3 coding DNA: TGTGCCAGCAGGGGAACTAGCGGCCCTTACAATGAGCAGTTCTTC. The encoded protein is CASRGTSGPYNEQFF.

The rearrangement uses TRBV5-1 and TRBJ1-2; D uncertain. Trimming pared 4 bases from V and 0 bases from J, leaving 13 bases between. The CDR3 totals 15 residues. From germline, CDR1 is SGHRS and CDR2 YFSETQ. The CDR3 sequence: CASSQGDTANYGYTF. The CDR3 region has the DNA TGCGCCAGCAGCCAAGGAGACACGGCTAACTATGGCTACACCTTC.

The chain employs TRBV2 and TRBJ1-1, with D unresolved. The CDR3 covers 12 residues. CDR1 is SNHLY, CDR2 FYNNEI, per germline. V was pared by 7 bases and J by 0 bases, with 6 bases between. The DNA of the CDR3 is TGTGCCAGCAATCGCATGAACACTGAAGCTTTCTTT. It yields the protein CASNRMNTEAFF.

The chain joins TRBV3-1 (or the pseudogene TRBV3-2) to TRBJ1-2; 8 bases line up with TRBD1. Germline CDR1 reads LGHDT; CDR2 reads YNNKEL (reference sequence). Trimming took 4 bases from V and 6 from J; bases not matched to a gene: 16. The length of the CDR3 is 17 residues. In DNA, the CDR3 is TGTGCCAGCAGCCCAGGACAGGGTAGGTCTGGAATTCATGGCTACACCTTC. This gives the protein CASSPGQGRSGIHGYTF.

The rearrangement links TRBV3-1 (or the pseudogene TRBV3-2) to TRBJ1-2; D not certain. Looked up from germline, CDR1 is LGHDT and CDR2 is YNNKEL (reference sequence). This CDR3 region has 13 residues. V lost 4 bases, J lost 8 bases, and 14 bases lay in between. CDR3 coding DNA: TGTGCCAGCAGCCTAAACGCTAGGAAAGGCTACACCTTC. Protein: CASSLNARKGYTF.

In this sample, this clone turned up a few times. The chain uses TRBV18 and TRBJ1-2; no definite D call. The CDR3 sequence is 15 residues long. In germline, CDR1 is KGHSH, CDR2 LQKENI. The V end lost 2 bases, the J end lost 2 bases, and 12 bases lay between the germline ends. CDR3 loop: CASSPGEGWNYGYTF. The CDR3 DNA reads TGTGCCAGCTCACCAGGAGAGGGTTGGAACTATGGCTACACCTTC.

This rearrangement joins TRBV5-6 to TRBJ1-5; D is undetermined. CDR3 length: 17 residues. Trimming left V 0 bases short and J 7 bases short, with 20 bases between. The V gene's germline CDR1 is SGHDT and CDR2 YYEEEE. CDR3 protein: CASSLASARVGRQPQHF. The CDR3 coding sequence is TGTGCCAGCAGCTTGGCCTCGGCCCGGGTGGGCAGGCAGCCCCAGCATTTT.

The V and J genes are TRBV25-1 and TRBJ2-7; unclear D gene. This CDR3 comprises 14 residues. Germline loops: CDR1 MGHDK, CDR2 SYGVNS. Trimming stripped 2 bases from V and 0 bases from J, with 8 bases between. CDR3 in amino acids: CASSENAASYEQYF. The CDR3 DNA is TGTGCCAGCAGTGAAAACGCTGCCTCCTACGAGCAGTACTTC.

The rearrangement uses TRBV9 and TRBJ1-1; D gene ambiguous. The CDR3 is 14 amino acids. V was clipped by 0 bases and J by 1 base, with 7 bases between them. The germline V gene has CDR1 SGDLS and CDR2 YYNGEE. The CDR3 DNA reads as TGTGCCAGCAGCGTAGAGGTTAGGAACACTGAAGCTTTCTTT. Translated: CASSVEVRNTEAFF.